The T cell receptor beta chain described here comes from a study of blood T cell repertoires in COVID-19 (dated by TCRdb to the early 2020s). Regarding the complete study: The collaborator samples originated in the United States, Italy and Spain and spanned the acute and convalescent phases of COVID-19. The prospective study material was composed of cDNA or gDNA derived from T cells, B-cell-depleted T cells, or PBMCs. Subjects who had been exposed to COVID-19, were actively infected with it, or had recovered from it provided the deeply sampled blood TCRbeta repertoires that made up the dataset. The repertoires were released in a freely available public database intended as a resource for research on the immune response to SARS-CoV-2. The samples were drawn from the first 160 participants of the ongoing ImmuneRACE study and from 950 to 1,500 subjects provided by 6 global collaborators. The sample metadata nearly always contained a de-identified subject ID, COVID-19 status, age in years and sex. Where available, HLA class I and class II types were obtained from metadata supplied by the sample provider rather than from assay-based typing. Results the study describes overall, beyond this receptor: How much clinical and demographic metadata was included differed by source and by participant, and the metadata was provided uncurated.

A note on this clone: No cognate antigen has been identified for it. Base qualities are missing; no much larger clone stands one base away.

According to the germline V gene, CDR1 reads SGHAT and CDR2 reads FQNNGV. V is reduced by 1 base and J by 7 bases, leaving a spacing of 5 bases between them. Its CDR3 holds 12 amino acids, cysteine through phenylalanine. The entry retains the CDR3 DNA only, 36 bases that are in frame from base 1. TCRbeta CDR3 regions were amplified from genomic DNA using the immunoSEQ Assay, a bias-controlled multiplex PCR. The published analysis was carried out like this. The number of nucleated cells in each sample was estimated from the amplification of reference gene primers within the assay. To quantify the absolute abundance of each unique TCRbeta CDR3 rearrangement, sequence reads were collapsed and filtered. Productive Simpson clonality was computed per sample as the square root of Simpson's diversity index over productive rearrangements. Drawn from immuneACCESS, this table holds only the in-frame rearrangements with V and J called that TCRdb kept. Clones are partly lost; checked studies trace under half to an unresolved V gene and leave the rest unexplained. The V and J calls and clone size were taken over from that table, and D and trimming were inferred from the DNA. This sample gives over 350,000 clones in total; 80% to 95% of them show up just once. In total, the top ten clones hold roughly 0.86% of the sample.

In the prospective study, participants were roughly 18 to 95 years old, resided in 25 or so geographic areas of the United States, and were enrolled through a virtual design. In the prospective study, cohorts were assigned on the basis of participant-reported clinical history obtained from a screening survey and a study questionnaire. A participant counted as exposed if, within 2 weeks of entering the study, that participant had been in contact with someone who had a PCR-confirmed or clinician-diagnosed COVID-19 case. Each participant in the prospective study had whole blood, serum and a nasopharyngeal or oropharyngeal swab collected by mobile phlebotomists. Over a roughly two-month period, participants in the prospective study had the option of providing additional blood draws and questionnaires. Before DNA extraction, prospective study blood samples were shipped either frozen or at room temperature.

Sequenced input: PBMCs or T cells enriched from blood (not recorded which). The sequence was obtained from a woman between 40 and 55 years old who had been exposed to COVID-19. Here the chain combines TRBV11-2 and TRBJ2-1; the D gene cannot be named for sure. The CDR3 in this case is CASSLASNEQFF. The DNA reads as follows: TGTGCCAGCAGCTTAGCCTCGAATGAGCAGTTCTTC.